Following are 17 T cell receptor beta chains from one sample sequenced in a study of OX40 agonist ivuxolimab in advanced cancers. Produced via immunoSEQ multiplex PCR; TCRdb's table is partial and in-frame only. The sample yields 50,000 to 70,000 clones, around 81% seen once. Sample: CD4+ or CD8+ T cells sorted from blood, taken in a trial of the OX40 agonist ivuxolimab. These receptors all stem from an adult with an advanced solid tumor such as melanoma, head and neck, liver or kidney cancer.

The rearrangement links TRBV11-2 to TRBJ2-7, with D uncertain. CDR1 is SGHAT, CDR2 FQNNGV, per germline. CDR3 length equals 13 residues. V gave up 4 bases and J gave up 6 bases, with 13 bases separating them. The CDR3 loop reads CASSSYDLGEQYF. CDR3 in DNA: TGTGCCAGCAGCTCCTATGATTTGGGCGAGCAGTACTTC.

The chain employs TRBV5-6 and TRBJ2-2; D gene unclear. Germline CDR1 SGHDT, CDR2 YYEEEE. This CDR3 spans 12 amino acids. V gave up 0 bases and J gave up 6 bases, with 3 bases separating them. The CDR3 bases are TGTGCCAGCAGCTTGGGGGCCGGGGAGCTGTTTTTT. It codes for CASSLGAGELFF.

The chain links TRBV28 to TRBJ1-4; TRBD1 matches 7 bases. With 10 bases clipped from V and 2 bases from J, the junction kept 7 bases outside the gene matches. The CDR3 loop spans 14 amino acids. Germline CDR1 and CDR2: MDHEN and SYDVKM. Written as DNA, the CDR3 is TGTGCCACCTCATCGGACAGGACTAATGAAAAACTGTTTTTT. Protein: CATSSDRTNEKLFF. Based on the CDR3 plus reference TRBV28 and TRBJ1-4, the full variable domain is DVKVTQSSRYLVKRTGEKVFLECVQDMDHENMFWYRQDPGLGLRLIYFSYDVKMKEKGDIPEGYSVSREKKERFSLILESASTNQTSMYLCATSSDRTNEKLFFGSGTQLSVL.

CDR3: CASSPDRLYGYTF. CDR3 nucleotides: TGTGCCAGCAGCCCAGACAGGCTCTATGGCTACACCTTC. This sequence joins TRBV7-2 and TRBJ1-2, with D tentatively TRBD1 (6 bases). The CDR3 has 13 residues. Trimming shortened V by 5 bases and J by 4 bases, and 11 bases separated the two germline ends. The germline V gene encodes CDR1 SGHTA and CDR2 FQGNSA.

The V call is TRBV30, the J call TRBJ2-7; 7 bases map to TRBD1. Unmatched junction bases numbered 4, after V lost 1 base and J lost 7 bases. The V gene's germline CDR1 is GTSNPN and CDR2 SVGIG (reference sequence). CDR3 size: 12 residues. The CDR3 DNA reads as TGTGCCTGGAGTGGACAGGGAGAGGAGCAGTACTTC. Residues: CAWSGQGEEQYF.

On this clone itself: It may be a read error: a sequence one base away is much more abundant. The chain uses TRBV6-4 and TRBJ2-2, with D possibly matching TRBD2 (5 bases). The CDR3 has 16 amino acids. Trimming took 7 bases from V and 0 from J, leaving 15 bases between them. CDR1 and CDR2 (germline): MRHNA, SNTAGT. The CDR3 DNA reads TGTGCCAGCAATGGAGCGGCCAGACCGAACACCGGGGAGCTGTTTTTT. Protein product: CASNGAARPNTGELFF.

V gene TRBV5-1 combines with J gene TRBJ2-5; D uncertain. Germline assignment: CDR1 SGHRS and CDR2 YFSETQ. The V gene lost 0 bases and the J gene lost 5 bases, with 14 bases spanning the gap. This CDR3 has 15 amino acids. CDR3 in amino acids: CASSLAGWKRETQYF. CDR3 in DNA: TGCGCCAGCAGCTTGGCCGGCTGGAAGAGGGAGACCCAGTACTTC.

The V gene is TRBV7-6, the J gene TRBJ1-3, with 8 bases that match TRBD1. CDR3 length: 16 residues. The germline V gene encodes CDR1 SGHVS and CDR2 FNYEAQ. Losses at the gene ends were 6 bases for V and 0 bases for J; bases not matched to a gene: 7. The CDR3 coding sequence is TGTGCCAGCAGTCCGACAGGGGCATCCTCTGGAAACACCATATATTTT. As protein: CASSPTGASSGNTIYF.

The rearrangement links TRBV5-1 to TRBJ2-7; D not resolved. Germline V gives CDR1 SGHRS, CDR2 YFSETQ. Trimming cost V 0 bases and J 1 base, with 17 bases left between them. The CDR3 has 17 residues. The CDR3 DNA reads as TGCGCCAGCAGCTTGGACAGTTCCCAAATAGTATCCTACGAGCAGTACTTC. This gives the protein CASSLDSSQIVSYEQYF. The whole variable domain, filled in from reference TRBV5-1 and TRBJ2-7, reads KAGVTQTPRYLIKTRGQQVTLSCSPISGHRSVSWYQQTPGQGLQFLFEYFSETQRNKGNFPGRFSGRQFSNSRSEMNVSTLELGDSALYLCASSLDSSQIVSYEQYFGPGTRLTVT.

This chain links TRBV7-2 with TRBJ2-5; unclear D gene. Between the trimmed V and J ends, which lost 1 base and 3 bases, there was a span of 6 bases. Looked up from germline, CDR1 is SGHTA and CDR2 is FQGNSA. The CDR3 loop spans 13 amino acids. The CDR3 is CASSLVSEETQYF. The CDR3 nucleotides are TGTGCCAGCAGCTTAGTGTCAGAAGAGACCCAGTACTTC.

This chain joins TRBV11-1 and TRBJ2-1; maybe TRBD1 (6 bases). This CDR3 comprises 16 residues. Germline CDR1 and CDR2: SGHAT and FQDESV (reference sequence). The ends were cut back, 3 bases at V and 0 bases at J, with 12 bases in the middle. The CDR3 spells CASSFRRTVSYNEQFF. CDR3 nucleotides: TGTGCCAGCAGCTTTCGGAGGACAGTCTCCTACAATGAGCAGTTCTTC.

The chain recombines TRBV28 with TRBJ2-7; 8 bases map to TRBD1. Germline V lookup: CDR1 MDHEN, CDR2 SYDVKM. The junction had 7 bases not matched to a gene; V was cut back by 10 bases and J by 5 bases. CDR3 size: 12 residues. CDR3 protein: CATRTGHDEQYF. CDR3 DNA: TGTGCCACCAGGACAGGGCACGACGAGCAGTACTTC.

This chain connects TRBV7-8 to TRBJ2-7, with 8 positions matching TRBD2. The CDR3 totals 14 residues. CDR1 SGHVS and CDR2 FQNEAQ come from the germline V gene. Germline trimming cut 1 base from V and 3 bases from J; bases unmatched to any gene: 2. CDR3 bases: TGTGCCAGCAGCTTAGAGGGACTAGACTACGAGCAGTACTTC. Protein: CASSLEGLDYEQYF. The entire variable domain, with the rest obtained from reference TRBV7-8 and TRBJ2-7, is as follows: GAGVSQSPRYKVAKRGQDVALRCDPISGHVSLFWYQQALGQGPEFLTYFQNEAQLDKSGLPSDRFFAERPEGSVSTLKIQRTQQEDSAVYLCASSLEGLDYEQYFGPGTRLTVT.

The chain has TRBV28 and TRBJ2-3; D might be TRBD2 (6 bases). Per the germline V gene, CDR1 is MDHEN and CDR2 is SYDVKM. The CDR3 contains 18 residues. V was cut by 3 bases and J by 6 bases, with 25 bases left in between. The CDR3 reads CASSFFGLEKREMDTQYF. CDR3 nucleotide sequence: TGTGCCAGCAGTTTTTTCGGGCTGGAAAAACGGGAGATGGATACGCAGTATTTT.

The J gene is TRBJ1-2, the V gene TRBV9; 8 bases fit TRBD1. This CDR3 has 14 amino acids. Trimming at V came to 3 bases and at J to 7 bases, leaving 8 bases not matched to a gene. Germline-derived CDR1 and CDR2 are SGDLS and YYNGEE. In nucleotides, the CDR3 is TGTGCCAGCAGCGCACCGGACAGGGACTTTGGCTACACCTTC. It specifies CASSAPDRDFGYTF.

The chain links TRBV19 to TRBJ2-5, with TRBD2 matching 9 bases. The germline V gene has CDR1 LNHDA and CDR2 SQIVND (reference sequence). The CDR3 consists of 14 residues. J gave up 3 bases and V 6 bases, and 5 bases lay outside the gene matches. For the CDR3, the DNA is TGTGCCAGTAGAAGAGCGGGAGGAGAAGAGACCCAGTACTTC. It translates to CASRRAGGEETQYF.

The chain carries TRBV6-1 and TRBJ2-7; D unclear. Germline assignment: CDR1 MNHNS and CDR2 SASEGT. The CDR3 consists of 14 residues. V was cut by 2 bases and J by 8 bases, with 16 bases left in between. CDR3 DNA: TGTGCCAGCAGTGAAATAGCAAGTCCTACGAAGCAGTACTTC. Translation: CASSEIASPTKQYF.